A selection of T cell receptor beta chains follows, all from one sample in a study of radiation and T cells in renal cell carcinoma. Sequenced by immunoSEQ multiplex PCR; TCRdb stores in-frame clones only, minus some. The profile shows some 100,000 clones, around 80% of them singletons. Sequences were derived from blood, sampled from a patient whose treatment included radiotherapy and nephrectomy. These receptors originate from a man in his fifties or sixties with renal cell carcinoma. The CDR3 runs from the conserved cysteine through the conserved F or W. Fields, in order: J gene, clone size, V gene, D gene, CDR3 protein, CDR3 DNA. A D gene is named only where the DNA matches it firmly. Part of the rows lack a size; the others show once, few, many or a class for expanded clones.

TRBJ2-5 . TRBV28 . CASSLEWGFQETQYF TGTGCCAGCAGTTTAGAGTGGGGTTTCCAAGAGACCCAGTACTTC
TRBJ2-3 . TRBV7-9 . CASSLAPGSTDTQYF TGTGCCAGCAGCTTAGCCCCGGGCAGCACAGATACGCAGTATTTT
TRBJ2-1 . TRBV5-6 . CASSPTKAWGTSDEQFF TGTGCCAGCAGCCCTACGAAAGCGTGGGGTACAAGTGATGAGCAGTTCTTC
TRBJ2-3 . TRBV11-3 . CASSLVYLDTQYF TGTGCCAGCAGCTTAGTGTATTTAGATACGCAGTATTTT
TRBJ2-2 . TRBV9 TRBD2 CASSVASGTNTGELFF TGTGCCAGCAGCGTAGCTAGCGGGACGAACACCGGGGAGCTGTTTTTT
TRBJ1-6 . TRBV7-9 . CASSFLTGSPLHF TGTGCCAGCAGCTTCCTTACAGGATCACCCCTCCACTTT
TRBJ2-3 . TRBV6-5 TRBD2 CASSKFGGRADTQYF TGTGCCAGCAGCAAATTTGGCGGGAGGGCAGATACGCAGTATTTT
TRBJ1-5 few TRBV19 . CASSMDINQPQHF TGTGCCAGTAGTATGGACATTAATCAGCCCCAGCATTTT
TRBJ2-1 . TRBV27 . CASSPPWSDEQFF TGTGCCAGCAGCCCACCCTGGAGCGATGAGCAGTTCTTC
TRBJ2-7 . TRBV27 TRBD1 CASSPWTGPIAEQYF TGTGCCAGCAGTCCATGGACAGGGCCTATCGCCGAGCAGTACTTC